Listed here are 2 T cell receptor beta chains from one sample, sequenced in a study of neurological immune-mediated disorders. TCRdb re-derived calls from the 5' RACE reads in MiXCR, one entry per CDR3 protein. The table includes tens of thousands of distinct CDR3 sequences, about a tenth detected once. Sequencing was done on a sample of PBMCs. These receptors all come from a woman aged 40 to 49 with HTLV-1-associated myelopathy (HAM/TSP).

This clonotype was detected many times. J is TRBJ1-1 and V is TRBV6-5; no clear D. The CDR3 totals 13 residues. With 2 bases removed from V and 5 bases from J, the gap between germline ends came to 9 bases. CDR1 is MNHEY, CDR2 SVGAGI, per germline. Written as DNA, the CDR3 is TGTGCCAGCAGTTACAGGGAAAGGACTGAAGCTTTCTTT. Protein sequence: CASSYRERTEAFF.

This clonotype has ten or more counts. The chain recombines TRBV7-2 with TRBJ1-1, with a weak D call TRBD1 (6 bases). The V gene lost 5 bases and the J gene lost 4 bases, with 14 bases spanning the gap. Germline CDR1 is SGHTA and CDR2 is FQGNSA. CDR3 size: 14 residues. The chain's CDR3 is CASSQGGVGTEAFF. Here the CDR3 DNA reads TGTGCCAGCAGCCAAGGGGGGGTGGGCACTGAAGCTTTCTTT.